The entry below gives a single T cell receptor (beta chain) sequence along with its context. Its antigen is unidentified. The data originate from a study of cytomegalovirus exposure and HLA in healthy donors. Overall study results and limits: A later analysis showed that HLA-associated TCR beta chains had undergone more clonal expansion than equally common others. Researchers catalogued approximately 170 TCR beta chains as cytomegalovirus-associated.

V gave up 3 bases and J gave up 5 bases; unmatched junction bases: 12. This CDR3 is 17 amino acids long. Germline CDR1 and CDR2: MDHEN and SYDVKM. Researchers ran the PCR with 60 Vbeta and 13 Jbeta primers. Profiling relied on immunoSEQ multiplex PCR, and the TCRdb table lists in-frame clones only, not all of them. The data show about 83,000 clones, around 81% seen once. Material for sequencing was PBMCs. The clonotype comes from a woman in her twenties or thirties in good health and CMV-seronegative. This chain links TRBV28 with TRBJ1-4; 7 bases are a match to TRBD1. CDR3 region: CASSLPGGRGGNEKLFF. In nucleotides, the CDR3 is TGTGCCAGCAGTTTGCCAGGGGGGCGCGGGGGGAATGAAAAACTGTTTTTT.